These 8 T cell receptor beta chains were all obtained from the same sample, sequenced in a study of response to subunit inactivated influenza vaccine. TCRdb re-called the RT-PCR reads with MiXCR, one entry per CDR3 protein. The repertoire consists of roughly 620,000 distinct CDR3 sequences, with approximately 10% occurring once and the leading ten covering approximately 11%. This sample was also put to use in a study of T cells expressing NK-cell markers. Per that study: Production of TCR beta cDNA relied on 5'RACE template switching with UMIs.

This specimen consisted of PBMCs from blood, obtained on the day of vaccination. The receptors originated from a man aged 45-60 years who received an inactivated influenza vaccine.

The V gene is TRBV5-4, the J gene TRBJ2-1; D is ambiguous. Trimming left V 2 bases short and J 6 bases short, with 12 bases between. Germline V CDR1 and CDR2: SGHNT, YYREEE (reference sequence). The CDR3 has 14 amino acids. The CDR3 DNA is TGTGCCAGCAGCTTTCCCAGGATGGGCAATGAGCAGTTCTTC. It translates to CASSFPRMGNEQFF.

The table lists this clonotype with a few counts. This chain connects TRBV10-3 to TRBJ2-3, with no clear D. From germline, CDR1 is ENHRY and CDR2 SYGVKD. Between the trimmed V and J ends, which lost 3 bases and 0 bases, there was a span of 4 bases. The CDR3 sequence is 13 residues long. CDR3: CAISEISTDTQYF. In DNA, the CDR3 is TGTGCCATCAGTGAAATTAGCACAGATACGCAGTATTTT.

A few counts support this clonotype. The gene calls are TRBV7-2 and TRBJ2-2, with D possibly being TRBD1 (6 bases). The CDR3 length is 15 residues. CDR1 and CDR2 (germline): SGHTA, FQGNSA. Trimming pared 5 bases from V and 4 bases from J, leaving 14 bases between. The CDR3 is CASSRPRQVTGELFF. In nucleotides, the CDR3 is TGTGCCAGCAGCCGACCTCGACAGGTCACCGGGGAGCTGTTTTTT.

The rearrangement links TRBV7-2 to TRBJ2-1, with TRBD2 matching over 8 bases. V gave up 1 base and J gave up 11 bases; unmatched junction bases: 7. The CDR3 totals 14 residues. Per germline, CDR1 SGHTA and CDR2 FQGNSA. The CDR3 reads CASSLDVSGVQQFF. The CDR3 coding sequence is TGTGCCAGCAGCTTAGACGTTAGCGGGGTCCAGCAGTTCTTC.

The genes are TRBV27 and TRBJ2-3; D is possibly TRBD2 (5 bases). The CDR3 runs to 15 residues. Trimming cost V 7 bases and J 3 bases, with 17 bases left between them. Germline CDR1 MNHEY, CDR2 SMNVEV (reference sequence). CDR3 DNA: TGTGCCAGCAATACTAGGGAACTGTTAACAGATACGCAGTATTTT. Translation: CASNTRELLTDTQYF.

This clonotype was detected a few times. The V call is TRBV10-3, the J call TRBJ2-4, with 8 bases fitting TRBD2. There are 12 residues in the CDR3. Trimming at V came to 10 bases and at J to 6 bases, leaving 5 bases not matched to a gene. The germline V gene has CDR1 ENHRY and CDR2 SYGVKD. CDR3 in DNA: TGTGCCACCTCGGGGGGGCTAAACATTCAGTACTTC. It encodes CATSGGLNIQYF.

This clonotype was recorded a few times. This chain connects TRBV18 to TRBJ1-4; possible D gene TRBD1, 5 bases. V dropped 5 bases and J dropped 8 bases, with 18 bases sitting between them. This CDR3 has 15 amino acids. Germline CDR1 KGHSH, CDR2 LQKENI. The CDR3 DNA is TGTGCCAGCTCATCATACGTCCAGGGAAAGGAAAAACTGTTTTTT. This sequence encodes CASSSYVQGKEKLFF.

In its sample, this clonotype was seen a few times. This chain uses TRBV3-1 with TRBJ2-1; the match to TRBD2 covers 10 bases. The CDR3 runs to 16 residues. J lost 3 bases, V lost 4 bases, and 6 bases had no gene match. The germline CDR1 and CDR2 sequences are LGHDT and YNNKEL (reference sequence). The CDR3 reads CASSPGTSVSYNEQFF. The CDR3 DNA sequence: TGTGCCAGCAGCCCCGGGACTAGCGTCAGCTACAATGAGCAGTTCTTC.